A single sample gave rise to the 11 T cell receptor beta chains below, sequenced in a study of cytomegalovirus exposure and HLA in healthy donors. TCRdb's table, derived via immunoSEQ multiplex PCR, lists solely in-frame clones and lacks some. The sample carries fewer than 200,000 clones, roughly 90% recorded once. Sequenced input: PBMCs. Every receptor here comes from a man aged 18 to 29 in good health and CMV-seropositive.

This clone was picked up a small number of times. The J gene is TRBJ2-7, the V gene TRBV6-1; 13 nucleotides line up with TRBD2. With V trimmed by 7 bases and J by 4 bases, 1 base remained unmatched. CDR1 is MNHNS, CDR2 SASEGT, per germline. CDR3 size: 13 residues. CDR3 nucleotide sequence: TGTGCCAGCATACTAGCGGGAGGGTACGAGCAGTACTTC. It yields the protein CASILAGGYEQYF.

The chain recombines TRBV21-1 with TRBJ2-7; no DNA check was done on the table's D call, TRBD1. TRBV21-1 represents a pseudogene. The CDR3 is 12 amino acids. Here the CDR3 DNA reads TGTGCCATCCAGGGCAGCCTCTACGAGCAGTACTTC. As protein: CAIQGSLYEQYF.

V and J are TRBV29-1 and TRBJ2-7; 8 bases are a match to TRBD2. There are 14 residues in the CDR3. In germline, CDR1 is SQVTM, CDR2 ANQGSEA. V gave up 6 bases and J gave up 2 bases; unmatched junction bases: 9. CDR3 DNA: TGCAGCGTGGACGGGGGGGGAATACCCTACGAGCAGTACTTC. Translating gives CSVDGGGIPYEQYF.

The genes are TRBV10-3 and TRBJ1-1; D might be TRBD1 (5 bases). This CDR3 contains 11 residues. Germline V gene data show CDR1 as ENHRY and CDR2 as SYGVKD. V shed 3 bases and J shed 6 bases, with 5 bases lying between them. Here the CDR3 reads CAISDRAEAFF. In DNA form, the CDR3 reads TGTGCCATCAGTGACAGGGCTGAAGCTTTCTTT.

The V call is TRBV5-1, the J call TRBJ2-1, with TRBD2 identical over 7 bases. In germline, CDR1 is SGHRS, CDR2 YFSETQ. The CDR3 extends over 15 amino acids. Unmatched junction bases numbered 6, after V lost 0 bases and J lost 6 bases. The CDR3 nucleotides are TGCGCCAGCAGCTTGGGTGGGAGGGAGAGCAATGAGCAGTTCTTC. This translates into CASSLGGRESNEQFF.

V gene TRBV19 combines with J gene TRBJ2-1, with 9 bases identical to TRBD2. Germline V gene lookup returns CDR1 LNHDA and CDR2 SQIVND (reference sequence). V was pared by 4 bases and J by 4 bases, with 11 bases of the junction left unmatched. The CDR3 totals 17 residues. The CDR3 protein is CASSTASGLAAYNEQFF. CDR3 bases: TGTGCCAGTAGTACTGCGTCGGGACTAGCCGCATACAATGAGCAGTTCTTC.

The chain has TRBV15 and TRBJ2-5; perhaps TRBD1 as D (5 bases). Germline V CDR1 and CDR2: LNHNV, YYDKDF (reference sequence). The CDR3 sequence is 14 residues long. Trimming left V 4 bases short and J 5 bases short, with 14 bases between. The CDR3 protein is CATSIRAPGETQYF. The CDR3 bases are TGTGCCACCAGCATCCGGGCCCCAGGGGAGACCCAGTACTTC.

The rearrangement joins TRBV6-5 to TRBJ2-6, with D unresolved. V was clipped by 2 bases and J by 0 bases, with 8 bases between them. The V gene's germline CDR1 is MNHEY and CDR2 SVGAGI. The CDR3 consists of 16 residues. Written as DNA, the CDR3 is TGTGCCAGCAGTTACCTCATCGGCTCTGGGGCCAACGTCCTGACTTTC. Translated: CASSYLIGSGANVLTF.

The chain recombines TRBV7-9 with TRBJ1-1; D might be TRBD1 (6 bases). The CDR3 consists of 13 residues. V lost 1 base to trimming and J lost 11 bases, with 14 bases between them. Per germline, CDR1 SEHNR and CDR2 FQNEAQ (reference sequence). CDR3 residues: CASSLESPGEAFF. The CDR3 DNA reads TGTGCCAGCAGCTTAGAATCCCCAGGGGAGGCTTTCTTT.

This chain links TRBV5-1 with TRBJ1-1; D perhaps matches TRBD1 (6 bases). The V and J ends lost 0 bases and 0 bases respectively, with 12 bases between them. This CDR3 is 16 amino acids long. The germline gives CDR1 SGHRS, CDR2 YFSETQ. The CDR3 reads CASSLAGGAVNTEAFF. CDR3 DNA sequence: TGCGCCAGCAGCTTGGCCGGGGGGGCCGTGAACACTGAAGCTTTCTTT.

The V and J genes are TRBV4-1 and TRBJ1-2, with D possibly matching TRBD1 (6 bases). Germline V gene data show CDR1 as MGHRA and CDR2 as YSYEKL. CDR3 length equals 15 residues. V shed 1 base and J shed 2 bases, with 11 bases lying between them. The CDR3 DNA reads TGCGCCAGCAGCCAAGCTCAGGGGACAAACTATGGCTACACCTTC. Translating it yields CASSQAQGTNYGYTF.